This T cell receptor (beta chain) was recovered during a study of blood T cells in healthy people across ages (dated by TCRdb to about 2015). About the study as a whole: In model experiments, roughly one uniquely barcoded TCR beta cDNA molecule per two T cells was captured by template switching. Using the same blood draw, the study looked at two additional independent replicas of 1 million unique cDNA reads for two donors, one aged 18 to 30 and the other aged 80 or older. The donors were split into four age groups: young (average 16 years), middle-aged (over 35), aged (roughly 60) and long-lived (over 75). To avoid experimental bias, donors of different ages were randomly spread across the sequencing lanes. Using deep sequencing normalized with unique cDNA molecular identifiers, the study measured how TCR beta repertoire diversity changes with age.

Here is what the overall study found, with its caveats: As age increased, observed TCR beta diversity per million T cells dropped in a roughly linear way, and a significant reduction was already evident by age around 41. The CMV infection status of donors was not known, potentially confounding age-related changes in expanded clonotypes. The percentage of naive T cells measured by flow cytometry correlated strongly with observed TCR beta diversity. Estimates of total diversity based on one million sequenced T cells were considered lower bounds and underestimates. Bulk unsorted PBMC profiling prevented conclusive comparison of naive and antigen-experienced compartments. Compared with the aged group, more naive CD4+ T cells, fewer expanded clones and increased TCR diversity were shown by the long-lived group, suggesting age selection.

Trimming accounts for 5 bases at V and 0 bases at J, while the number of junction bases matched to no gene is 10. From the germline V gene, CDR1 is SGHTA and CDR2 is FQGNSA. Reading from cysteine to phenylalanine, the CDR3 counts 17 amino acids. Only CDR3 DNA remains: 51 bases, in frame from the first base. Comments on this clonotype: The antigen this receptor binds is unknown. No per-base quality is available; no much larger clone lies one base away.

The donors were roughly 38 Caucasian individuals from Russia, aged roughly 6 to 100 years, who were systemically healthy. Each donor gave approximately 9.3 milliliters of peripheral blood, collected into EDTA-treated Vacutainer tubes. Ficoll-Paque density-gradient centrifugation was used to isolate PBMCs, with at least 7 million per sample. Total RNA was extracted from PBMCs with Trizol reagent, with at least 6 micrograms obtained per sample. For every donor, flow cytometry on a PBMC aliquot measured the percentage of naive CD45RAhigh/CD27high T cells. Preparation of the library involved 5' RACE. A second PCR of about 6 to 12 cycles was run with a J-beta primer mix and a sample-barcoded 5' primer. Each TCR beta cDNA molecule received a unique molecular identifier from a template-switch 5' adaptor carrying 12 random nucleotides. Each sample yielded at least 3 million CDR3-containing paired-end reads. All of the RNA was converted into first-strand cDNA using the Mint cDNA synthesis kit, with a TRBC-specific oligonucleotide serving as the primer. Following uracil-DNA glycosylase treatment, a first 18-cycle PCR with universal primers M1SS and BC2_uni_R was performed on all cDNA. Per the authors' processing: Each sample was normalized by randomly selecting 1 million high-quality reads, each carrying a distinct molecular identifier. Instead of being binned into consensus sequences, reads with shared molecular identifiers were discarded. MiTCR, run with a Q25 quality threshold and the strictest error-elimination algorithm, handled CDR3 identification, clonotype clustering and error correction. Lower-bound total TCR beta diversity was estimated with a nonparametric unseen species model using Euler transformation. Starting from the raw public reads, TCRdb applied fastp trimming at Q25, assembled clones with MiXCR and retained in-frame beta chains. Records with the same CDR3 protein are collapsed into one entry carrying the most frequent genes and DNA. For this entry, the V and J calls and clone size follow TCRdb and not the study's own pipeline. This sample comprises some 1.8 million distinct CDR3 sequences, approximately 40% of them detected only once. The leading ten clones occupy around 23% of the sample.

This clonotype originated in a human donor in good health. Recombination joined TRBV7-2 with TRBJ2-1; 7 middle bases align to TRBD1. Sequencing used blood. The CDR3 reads CASSPQIRQGSYNEQFF. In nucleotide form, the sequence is TGTGCCAGCAGCCCCCAGATACGACAGGGCTCCTACAATGAGCAGTTCTTC.